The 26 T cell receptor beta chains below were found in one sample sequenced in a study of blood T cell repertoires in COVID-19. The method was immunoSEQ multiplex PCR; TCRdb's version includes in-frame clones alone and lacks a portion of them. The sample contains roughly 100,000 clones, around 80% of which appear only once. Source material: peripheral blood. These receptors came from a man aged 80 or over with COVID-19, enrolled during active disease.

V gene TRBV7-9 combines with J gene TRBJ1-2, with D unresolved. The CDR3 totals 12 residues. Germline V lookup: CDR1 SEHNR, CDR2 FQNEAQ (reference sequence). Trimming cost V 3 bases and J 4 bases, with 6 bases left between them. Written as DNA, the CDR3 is TGTGCCAGCAGCTTTTTAGTCTATGGCTACACCTTC. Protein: CASSFLVYGYTF.

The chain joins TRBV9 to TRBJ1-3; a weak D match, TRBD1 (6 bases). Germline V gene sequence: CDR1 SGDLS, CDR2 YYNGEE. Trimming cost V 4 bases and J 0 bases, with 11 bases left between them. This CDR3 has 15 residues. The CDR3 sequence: CASSPTGTSGNTIYF. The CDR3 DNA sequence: TGTGCCAGCAGCCCAACAGGGACCTCTGGAAACACCATATATTTT.

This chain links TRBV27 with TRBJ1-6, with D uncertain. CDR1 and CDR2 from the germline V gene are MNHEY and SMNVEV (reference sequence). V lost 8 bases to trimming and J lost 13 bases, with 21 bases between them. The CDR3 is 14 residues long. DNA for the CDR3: TGTGCCAGCTGGTCGCGAGCGGATAGAAGCCCCCTCCACTTT. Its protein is CASWSRADRSPLHF.

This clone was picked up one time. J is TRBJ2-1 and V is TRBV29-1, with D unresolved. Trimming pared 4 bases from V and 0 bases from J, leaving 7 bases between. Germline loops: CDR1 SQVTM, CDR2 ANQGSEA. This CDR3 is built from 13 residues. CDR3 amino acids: CSVGTSSYNEQFF. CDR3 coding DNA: TGCAGCGTTGGTACAAGCTCCTACAATGAGCAGTTCTTC.

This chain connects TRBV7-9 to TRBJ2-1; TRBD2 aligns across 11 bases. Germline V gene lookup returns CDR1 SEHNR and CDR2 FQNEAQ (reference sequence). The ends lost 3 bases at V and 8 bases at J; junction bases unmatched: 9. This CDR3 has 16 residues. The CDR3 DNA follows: TGTGCCAGCAGCTTCGTTCTAGCGGGAGGTGGGGATGAGCAGTTCTTC. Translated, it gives CASSFVLAGGGDEQFF.

CDR3 region: CASSKAGGPGNEQFF. CDR3 bases: TGCGCCAGCAGCAAGGCGGGAGGGCCCGGGAATGAGCAGTTCTTC. The chain recombines TRBV5-1 with TRBJ2-1; TRBD2 aligns across 9 bases. The CDR3 totals 15 residues. V trimming: 4 bases; J trimming: 7 bases; junction bases outside the gene matches: 9. Per the germline V gene, CDR1 is SGHRS and CDR2 is YFSETQ.

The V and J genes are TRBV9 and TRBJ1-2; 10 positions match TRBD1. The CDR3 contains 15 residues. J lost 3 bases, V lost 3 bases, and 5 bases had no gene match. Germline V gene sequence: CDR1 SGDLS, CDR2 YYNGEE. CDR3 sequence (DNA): TGTGCCAGCAGCGGTCGGGGACAGGGGTACTATGGCTACACCTTC. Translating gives CASSGRGQGYYGYTF.

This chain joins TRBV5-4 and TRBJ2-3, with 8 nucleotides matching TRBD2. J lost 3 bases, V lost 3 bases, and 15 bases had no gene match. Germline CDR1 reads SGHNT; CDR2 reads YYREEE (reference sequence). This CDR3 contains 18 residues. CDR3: CASSSPGPSGFTTDTQYF. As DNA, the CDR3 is TGTGCCAGCAGCTCCCCGGGGCCTAGCGGGTTTACTACAGATACGCAGTATTTT. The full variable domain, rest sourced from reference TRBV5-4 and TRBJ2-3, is ETGVTQSPTHLIKTRGQQVTLRCSSQSGHNTVSWYQQALGQGPQFIFQYYREEENGRGNFPPRFSGLQFPNYSSELNVNALELDDSALYLCASSSPGPSGFTTDTQYFGPGTRLTVL.

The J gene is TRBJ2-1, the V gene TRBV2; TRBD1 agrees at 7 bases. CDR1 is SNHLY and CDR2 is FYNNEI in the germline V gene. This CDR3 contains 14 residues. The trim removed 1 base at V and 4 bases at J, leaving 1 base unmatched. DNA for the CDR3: TGTGCCAGCAGTGAAGTGGACAGGTACAATGAGCAGTTCTTC. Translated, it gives CASSEVDRYNEQFF.

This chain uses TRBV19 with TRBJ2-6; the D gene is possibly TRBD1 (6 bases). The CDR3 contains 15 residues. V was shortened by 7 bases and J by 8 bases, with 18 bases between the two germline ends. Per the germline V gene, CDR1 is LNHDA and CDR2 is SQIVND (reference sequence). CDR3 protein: CASKAGTRWTNVLTF. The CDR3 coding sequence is TGTGCCAGTAAAGCCGGGACAAGATGGACCAACGTCCTGACTTTC.

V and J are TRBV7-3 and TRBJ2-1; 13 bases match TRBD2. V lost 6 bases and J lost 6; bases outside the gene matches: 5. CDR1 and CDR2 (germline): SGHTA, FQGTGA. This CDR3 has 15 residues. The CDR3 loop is CASRTGTSGTNEQFF. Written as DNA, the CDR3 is TGTGCCAGCAGGACCGGGACTAGCGGGACCAATGAGCAGTTCTTC.

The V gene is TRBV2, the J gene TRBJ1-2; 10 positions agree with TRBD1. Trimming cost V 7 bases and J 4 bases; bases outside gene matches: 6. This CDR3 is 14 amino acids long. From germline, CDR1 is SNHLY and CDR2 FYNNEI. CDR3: CASTDRGRAYGYTF. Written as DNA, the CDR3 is TGTGCCAGCACAGACAGGGGGCGCGCCTATGGCTACACCTTC.

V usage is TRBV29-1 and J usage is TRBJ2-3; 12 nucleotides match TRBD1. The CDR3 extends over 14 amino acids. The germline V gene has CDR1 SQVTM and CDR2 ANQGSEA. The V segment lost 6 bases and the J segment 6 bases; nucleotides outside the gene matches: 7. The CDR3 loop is CSVPGQGASDTQYF. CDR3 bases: TGCAGCGTGCCGGGACAGGGGGCATCCGATACGCAGTATTTT.

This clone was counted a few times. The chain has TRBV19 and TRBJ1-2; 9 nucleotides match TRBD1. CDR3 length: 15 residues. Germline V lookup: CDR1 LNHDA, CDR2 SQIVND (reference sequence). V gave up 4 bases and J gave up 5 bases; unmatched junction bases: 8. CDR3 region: CASSRDRVGVYGYTF. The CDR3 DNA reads TGTGCCAGTAGTAGGGACAGGGTCGGGGTATATGGCTACACCTTC. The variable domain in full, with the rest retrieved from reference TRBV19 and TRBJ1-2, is DGGITQSPKYLFRKEGQNVTLSCEQNLNHDAMYWYRQDPGQGLRLIYYSQIVNDFQKGDIAEGYSVSREKKESFPLTVTSAQKNPTAFYLCASSRDRVGVYGYTFGSGTRLTVV.

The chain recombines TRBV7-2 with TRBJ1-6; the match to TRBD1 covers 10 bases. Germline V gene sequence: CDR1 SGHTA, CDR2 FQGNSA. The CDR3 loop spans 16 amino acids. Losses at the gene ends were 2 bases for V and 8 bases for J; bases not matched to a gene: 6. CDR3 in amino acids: CASSLKSGQGYSPLHF. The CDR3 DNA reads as TGTGCCAGCAGCTTAAAATCGGGACAGGGGTATTCACCCCTCCACTTT.

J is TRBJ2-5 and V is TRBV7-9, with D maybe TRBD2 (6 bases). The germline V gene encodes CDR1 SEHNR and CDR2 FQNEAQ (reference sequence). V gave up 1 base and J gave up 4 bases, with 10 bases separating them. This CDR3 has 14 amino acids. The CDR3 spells CASSLGLDRETQYF. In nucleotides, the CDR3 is TGTGCCAGCAGCTTAGGACTAGATCGAGAGACCCAGTACTTC. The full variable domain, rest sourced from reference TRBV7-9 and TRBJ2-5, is DTGVSQNPRHKITKRGQNVTFRCDPISEHNRLYWYRQTLGQGPEFLTYFQNEAQLEKSRLLSDRFSAERPKGSFSTLEIQRTEQGDSAMYLCASSLGLDRETQYFGPGTRLLVL.

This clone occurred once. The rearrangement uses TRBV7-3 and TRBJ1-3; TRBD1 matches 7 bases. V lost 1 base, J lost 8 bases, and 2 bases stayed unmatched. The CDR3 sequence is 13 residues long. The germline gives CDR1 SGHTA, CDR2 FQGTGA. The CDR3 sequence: CASSLNRGDTIYF. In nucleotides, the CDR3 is TGTGCCAGCAGCTTAAACAGGGGTGACACCATATATTTT.

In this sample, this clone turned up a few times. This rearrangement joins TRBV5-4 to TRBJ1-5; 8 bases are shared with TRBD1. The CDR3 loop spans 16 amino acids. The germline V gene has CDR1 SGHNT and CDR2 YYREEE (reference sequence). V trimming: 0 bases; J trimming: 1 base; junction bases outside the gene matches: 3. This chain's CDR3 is CASSLDGQGSNQPQHF. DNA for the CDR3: TGTGCCAGCAGCTTGGACGGACAGGGCAGCAATCAGCCCCAGCATTTT.

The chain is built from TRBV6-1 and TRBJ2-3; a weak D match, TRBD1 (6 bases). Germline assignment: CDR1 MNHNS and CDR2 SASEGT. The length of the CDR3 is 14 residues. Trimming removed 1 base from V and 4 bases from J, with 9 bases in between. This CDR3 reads CASSEGQGSDTQYF. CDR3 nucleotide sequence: TGTGCCAGCAGTGAAGGGCAGGGGTCAGATACGCAGTATTTT.

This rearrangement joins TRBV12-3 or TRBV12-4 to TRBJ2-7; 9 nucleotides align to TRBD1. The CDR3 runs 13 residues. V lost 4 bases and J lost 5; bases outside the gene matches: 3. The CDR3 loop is CASSWDRDHEQYF. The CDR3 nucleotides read TGTGCCAGCAGTTGGGACAGGGACCACGAGCAGTACTTC.

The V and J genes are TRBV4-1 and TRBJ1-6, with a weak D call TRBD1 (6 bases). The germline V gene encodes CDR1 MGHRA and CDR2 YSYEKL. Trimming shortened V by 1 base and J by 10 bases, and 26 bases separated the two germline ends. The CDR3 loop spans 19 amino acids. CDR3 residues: CASSQALGASHPSSSPLHF. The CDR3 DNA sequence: TGCGCCAGCAGCCAAGCCCTGGGGGCTAGTCATCCAAGTAGCTCACCCCTCCACTTT.

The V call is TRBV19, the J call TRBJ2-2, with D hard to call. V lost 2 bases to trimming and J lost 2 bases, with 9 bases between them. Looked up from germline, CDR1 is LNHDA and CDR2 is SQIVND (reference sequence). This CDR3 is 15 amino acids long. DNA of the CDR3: TGTGCCAGTAGTATACCCAAAGCCAACACCGGGGAGCTGTTTTTT. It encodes CASSIPKANTGELFF. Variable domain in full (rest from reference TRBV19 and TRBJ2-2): DGGITQSPKYLFRKEGQNVTLSCEQNLNHDAMYWYRQDPGQGLRLIYYSQIVNDFQKGDIAEGYSVSREKKESFPLTVTSAQKNPTAFYLCASSIPKANTGELFFGEGSRLTVL.

CDR3 sequence: CASSFTGSYNEQFF. The CDR3 nucleotides are TGTGCCAGCAGCTTCACGGGCTCCTACAATGAGCAGTTCTTC. This sequence joins TRBV5-4 and TRBJ2-1; D is unclear. V lost 2 bases to trimming and J lost 0 bases, with 6 bases between them. Germline loops: CDR1 SGHNT, CDR2 YYREEE (reference sequence). The CDR3 is 14 amino acids.

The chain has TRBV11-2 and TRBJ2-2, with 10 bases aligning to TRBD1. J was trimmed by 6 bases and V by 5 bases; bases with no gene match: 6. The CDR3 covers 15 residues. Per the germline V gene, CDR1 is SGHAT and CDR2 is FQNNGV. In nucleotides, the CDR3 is TGTGCCAGCAGCCTATACGGACAGGGGGCCGGGGAGCTGTTTTTT. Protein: CASSLYGQGAGELFF.

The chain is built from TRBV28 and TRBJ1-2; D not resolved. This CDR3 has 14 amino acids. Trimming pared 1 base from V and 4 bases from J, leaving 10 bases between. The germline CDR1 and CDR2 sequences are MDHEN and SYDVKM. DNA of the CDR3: TGTGCCAGCAGTTTATCCGGGGTCCTCTATGGCTACACCTTC. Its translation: CASSLSGVLYGYTF.

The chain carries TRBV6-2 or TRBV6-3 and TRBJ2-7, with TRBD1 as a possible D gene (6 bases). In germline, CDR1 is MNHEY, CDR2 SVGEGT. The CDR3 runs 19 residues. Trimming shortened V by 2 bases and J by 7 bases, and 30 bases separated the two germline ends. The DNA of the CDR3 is TGTGCCAGCAGTTACCCAGTGACAGGAACGGGGACCGAAACGGGGGAGCAGTACTTC. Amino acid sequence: CASSYPVTGTGTETGEQYF.